This entry is about one T cell receptor (beta chain). In the original processing: Cell counts per sample came from amplifying reference gene primers. The data were produced by immunoSEQ multiplex PCR, yet TCRdb's version contains in-frame clones alone and is incomplete. That table is the source of V, J and clone size, and D and trimming were worked out from the DNA. This table has over 200,000 clones, about 90% appearing once. This sample is drawn from a study of blood T cell repertoires in COVID-19. Study-level information: The analysed material was cDNA or gDNA that came from T cells, B-cell-depleted T cells, or PBMCs.

The germline V gene has CDR1 SGHNT and CDR2 YYREEE (reference sequence). This CDR3 comprises 13 residues. Germline trimming cut 5 bases from V and 5 bases from J; bases unmatched to any gene: 6. The specimen was peripheral blood. This sequence originates from a man aged 35-49 years with active or convalescent COVID-19. The genes are TRBV5-4 and TRBJ2-5; TRBD1 agrees at 7 bases. CDR3 sequence reads: CASRLQGTETQYF. The CDR3 region has the DNA TGTGCCAGCAGGTTACAGGGGACGGAGACCCAGTACTTC.